A selection of T cell receptor beta chains follows, all from one sample in a study of blood T cell repertoires in COVID-19. The protocol was immunoSEQ multiplex PCR, while the TCRdb copy is restricted to in-frame clones and leaves out a portion. Among under 85,000 clones listed, 70% to 90% were seen once. Sequencing was carried out using peripheral blood. These receptors all stem from a woman aged 80 or older with active or convalescent COVID-19. Both conserved end residues are part of each CDR3. The order of the fields is V gene, clone size, D gene, J gene, CDR3 length, CDR3 protein, CDR3 DNA. The D gene is left open where the match is weak. Size is omitted from some rows. Given values are once, few, many or a class for expanded clones.

v_call: TRBV18; clone_size: -; d_call: -; j_call: TRBJ1-2; cdr3_length: 16; cdr3_aa: CASSPPFTGQENGYTF; cdr3_nt: TGTGCCAGCTCACCACCGTTTACAGGGCAGGAGAATGGCTACACCTTC
v_call: TRBV4-3; clone_size: -; d_call: TRBD2; j_call: TRBJ2-2; cdr3_length: 17; cdr3_aa: CASSQDSAAGVAGELFF; cdr3_nt: TGCGCCAGCAGCCAAGATAGTGCAGCGGGAGTGGCGGGGGAGCTGTTTTTT
v_call: TRBV7-2; clone_size: -; d_call: -; j_call: TRBJ2-7; cdr3_length: 14; cdr3_aa: CASSSTDISYEQYF; cdr3_nt: TGTGCCAGCAGCTCCACCGACATTTCCTACGAGCAGTACTTC
v_call: TRBV5-1; clone_size: -; d_call: -; j_call: TRBJ2-3; cdr3_length: 15; cdr3_aa: CASSPSPGAKDTQYF; cdr3_nt: TGCGCCAGCAGCCCAAGCCCAGGGGCGAAAGATACGCAGTATTTT
v_call: TRBV30; clone_size: -; d_call: TRBD2; j_call: TRBJ2-7; cdr3_length: 13; cdr3_aa: CALTGGSYYEQYF; cdr3_nt: TGTGCCCTTACGGGGGGGTCCTACTACGAGCAGTACTTC
v_call: TRBV7-3; clone_size: few; d_call: -; j_call: TRBJ2-7; cdr3_length: 13; cdr3_aa: CASSLAGGYEQYF; cdr3_nt: TGTGCCAGCAGCTTAGCAGGTGGATACGAGCAGTACTTC
v_call: TRBV12-3/TRBV12-4; clone_size: -; d_call: -; j_call: TRBJ2-1; cdr3_length: 12; cdr3_aa: CASSSGGLALFF; cdr3_nt: TGTGCCAGCAGTTCTGGTGGGCTAGCGCTGTTCTTC
v_call: TRBV5-4; clone_size: once; d_call: TRBD1; j_call: TRBJ2-7; cdr3_length: 15; cdr3_aa: CASSLARTGVGEQYF; cdr3_nt: TGTGCCAGCAGCTTGGCTCGGACAGGGGTGGGCGAGCAGTACTTC
v_call: TRBV12-3/TRBV12-4; clone_size: once; d_call: -; j_call: TRBJ2-7; cdr3_length: 13; cdr3_aa: CASSRGQKYEQYF; cdr3_nt: TGTGCCAGCAGCCGGGGACAAAAATACGAGCAGTACTTC
v_call: TRBV3-1/TRBV3-2; clone_size: -; d_call: TRBD1; j_call: TRBJ2-2; cdr3_length: 18; cdr3_aa: CASARHPGQGANTGELFF; cdr3_nt: TGTGCCAGCGCACGACATCCGGGACAGGGGGCTAACACCGGGGAGCTGTTTTTT
v_call: TRBV24-1; clone_size: -; d_call: -; j_call: TRBJ2-7; cdr3_length: 15; cdr3_aa: CATSDPTGPGDEQYF; cdr3_nt: TGTGCCACCAGTGACCCAACAGGCCCGGGGGACGAGCAGTACTTC
v_call: TRBV5-1; clone_size: -; d_call: TRBD2; j_call: TRBJ2-3; cdr3_length: 16; cdr3_aa: CASSLGTSGGTDTQYF; cdr3_nt: TGCGCCAGCAGCTTGGGGACTAGCGGAGGCACAGATACGCAGTATTTT
v_call: TRBV6-1; clone_size: -; d_call: -; j_call: TRBJ1-2; cdr3_length: 13; cdr3_aa: CASSETANYGYTF; cdr3_nt: TGTGCCAGCAGTGAGACAGCAAACTATGGCTACACCTTC
v_call: TRBV5-4; clone_size: -; d_call: TRBD1; j_call: TRBJ2-3; cdr3_length: 16; cdr3_aa: CASSPGTGGSTDTQYF; cdr3_nt: TGTGCCAGCAGCCCGGGGACAGGGGGAAGCACAGATACGCAGTATTTT
v_call: TRBV18; clone_size: -; d_call: TRBD2; j_call: TRBJ2-1; cdr3_length: 15; cdr3_aa: CASSPYGGRGSEQFF; cdr3_nt: TGTGCCAGCTCACCATATGGCGGGAGAGGATCTGAGCAGTTCTTC
v_call: TRBV5-6; clone_size: -; d_call: -; j_call: TRBJ1-2; cdr3_length: 12; cdr3_aa: CASSLRQDGYTF; cdr3_nt: TGTGCCAGCAGCTTACGGCAGGATGGCTACACCTTC
v_call: TRBV2; clone_size: -; d_call: -; j_call: TRBJ1-2; cdr3_length: 14; cdr3_aa: CASSGGSSNYGYTF; cdr3_nt: TGTGCCAGCAGCGGAGGGTCTTCTAACTATGGCTACACCTTC
v_call: TRBV19; clone_size: few; d_call: -; j_call: TRBJ1-3; cdr3_length: 14; cdr3_aa: CASSRQGTGNTIYF; cdr3_nt: TGTGCCAGTAGCAGACAAGGAACGGGAAACACCATATATTTT
v_call: TRBV28; clone_size: -; d_call: TRBD1; j_call: TRBJ1-4; cdr3_length: 16; cdr3_aa: CASSFDRTGNNEKLFF; cdr3_nt: TGTGCCAGCAGTTTTGACCGGACAGGGAATAATGAAAAACTGTTTTTT
v_call: TRBV5-8; clone_size: -; d_call: -; j_call: TRBJ1-5; cdr3_length: 15; cdr3_aa: CASSLVGVLGQPQHF; cdr3_nt: TGTGCCAGCAGCTTGGTAGGGGTTTTGGGTCAGCCCCAGCATTTT
v_call: TRBV4-1; clone_size: -; d_call: -; j_call: TRBJ1-6; cdr3_length: 15; cdr3_aa: CASSQGGWANSPLHF; cdr3_nt: TGCGCCAGCAGCCAAGGTGGATGGGCAAATTCACCCCTCCACTTT
v_call: TRBV6-2/TRBV6-3; clone_size: -; d_call: TRBD2; j_call: TRBJ2-7; cdr3_length: 19; cdr3_aa: CASSYKLGTSGRTAYEQYF; cdr3_nt: TGTGCCAGCAGTTACAAACTGGGGACTAGCGGGCGCACCGCCTACGAGCAGTACTTC
v_call: TRBV3-1/TRBV3-2; clone_size: once; d_call: -; j_call: TRBJ1-2; cdr3_length: 13; cdr3_aa: CASSQRGNYGYTF; cdr3_nt: TGTGCCAGCAGCCAGCGAGGGAACTATGGCTACACCTTC
v_call: TRBV5-1; clone_size: -; d_call: TRBD2; j_call: TRBJ2-3; cdr3_length: 15; cdr3_aa: CASKTPGLNTDTQYF; cdr3_nt: TGCGCCAGCAAAACCCCGGGACTAAACACAGATACGCAGTATTTT
v_call: TRBV29-1; clone_size: -; d_call: -; j_call: TRBJ1-4; cdr3_length: 13; cdr3_aa: CSVEEFVNEKLFF; cdr3_nt: TGCAGCGTTGAAGAGTTCGTTAATGAAAAACTGTTTTTT
v_call: TRBV7-9; clone_size: -; d_call: -; j_call: TRBJ1-4; cdr3_length: 17; cdr3_aa: CASSLAVRLATNEKLFF; cdr3_nt: TGTGCCAGCAGCTTAGCGGTCAGACTTGCAACTAATGAAAAACTGTTTTTT
v_call: TRBV7-3; clone_size: few; d_call: TRBD1; j_call: TRBJ2-1; cdr3_length: 18; cdr3_aa: CASSLTWATGVLGNEQFF; cdr3_nt: TGTGCCAGCAGCTTAACGTGGGCGACAGGGGTCCTTGGGAATGAGCAGTTCTTC
v_call: TRBV27; clone_size: once; d_call: TRBD2; j_call: TRBJ2-1; cdr3_length: 15; cdr3_aa: CASSSRGRENNEQFF; cdr3_nt: TGTGCCAGCAGTTCTCGCGGGAGGGAAAACAATGAGCAGTTCTTC